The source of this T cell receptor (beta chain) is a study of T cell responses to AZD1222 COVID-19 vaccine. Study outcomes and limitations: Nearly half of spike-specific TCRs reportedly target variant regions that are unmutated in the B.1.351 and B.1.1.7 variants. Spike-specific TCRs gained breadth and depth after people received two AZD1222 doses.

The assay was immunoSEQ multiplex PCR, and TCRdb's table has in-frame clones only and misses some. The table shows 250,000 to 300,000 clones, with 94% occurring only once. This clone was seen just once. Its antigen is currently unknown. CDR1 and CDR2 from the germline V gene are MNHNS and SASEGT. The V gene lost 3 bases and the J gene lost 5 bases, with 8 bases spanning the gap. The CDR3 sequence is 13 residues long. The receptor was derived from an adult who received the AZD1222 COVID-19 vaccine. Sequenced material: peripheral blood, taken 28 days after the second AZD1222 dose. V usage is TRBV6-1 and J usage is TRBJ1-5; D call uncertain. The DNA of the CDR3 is TGTGCCAGCAGTGATCAGAGATATCAGCCCCAGCATTTT. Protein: CASSDQRYQPQHF.